This T cell receptor beta chain was observed in a study of blood T cell repertoires in COVID-19. This clone was detected only a few times. Original methodology: Researchers report that nucleated cell counts were estimated from reference gene primer amplification. Data came from immunoSEQ multiplex PCR; TCRdb stores just in-frame clones and leaves some out. The D gene and trimming were derived from the DNA, and the V and J assignments and clone size from that table. The sample gives 400,000 or so clones, roughly nine tenths of which show up once; more than 0.95% is in the top ten. The CDR3 runs 15 residues. Germline CDR1 and CDR2: KGHSH and LQKENI. The V end was cut by 5 bases, the J end by 0 bases, with 13 bases between.

The source material was PBMCs or T cells enriched from blood (not recorded which). This clonotype originated in a young man who had recovered from COVID-19. The chain combines TRBV18 with TRBJ1-2, with a tentative D call TRBD1 (6 bases). The CDR3 DNA reads as TGTGCCAGCTCATCAAAGACAGGAGCTAACTATGGCTACACCTTC. Its translation: CASSSKTGANYGYTF.